This TCR beta chain comes out of a study of blood T cell repertoires in COVID-19. During active infection, Seattle patients enrolled and were then monitored through disease. Between the trimmed V and J ends, which lost 7 bases and 8 bases, there was a span of 17 bases. CDR1 is MNHNY, CDR2 SVGAGI, per germline (reference sequence). CDR3 length: 13 amino acids. Study processing details: Reference gene primer amplification in the assay estimated nucleated cell counts. The protocol was immunoSEQ multiplex PCR, while the TCRdb copy is restricted to in-frame clones and leaves out a portion. The DNA was the basis for D and trimming; V, J and clone size are from that table. The sample consists of 200,000 to 300,000 clones, more than 85% of them appearing once. This clone was seen more than once but under ten times.

The rearrangement uses TRBV6-6 and TRBJ1-2; TRBD1 is a possible D gene (6 bases). Sequenced material: peripheral blood. The clonotype comes from a woman aged 60-75 years with COVID-19, enrolled during active disease. The CDR3 protein is CASTDRPGQGYTF. CDR3 coding DNA: TGTGCCAGCACCGACCGACCCGGACAGGGCTACACCTTC.